The 2 T cell receptor beta chains listed next were all sequenced from one sample in a study of T cells in narcolepsy. The table came from immunoSEQ multiplex PCR; TCRdb's copy has only in-frame clones and leaves some out. The sample comprises about 30,000 clones, about 76% of which are singletons, and under 1.2% rests with the top ten. Material: CD45RA- memory CD4+ T cells from PBMCs. These receptor sequences come from a human donor with narcolepsy.

This chain joins TRBV6-1 and TRBJ2-7, with D hard to call. In germline, CDR1 is MNHNS, CDR2 SASEGT. V was trimmed by 1 base and J by 0 bases, leaving 7 bases between them. The CDR3 is 14 residues long. The CDR3 loop reads CASSEDSFSYEQYF. For the CDR3, the DNA is TGTGCCAGCAGTGAAGACAGCTTCTCCTACGAGCAGTACTTC.

The chain joins TRBV19 to TRBJ2-3; the D gene is possibly TRBD1 (6 bases). CDR1 is LNHDA, CDR2 SQIVND, per germline (reference sequence). The CDR3 spans 15 residues. With 3 bases removed from V and 0 bases from J, the gap between germline ends came to 10 bases. CDR3 region: CASSITGWSTDTQYF. DNA for the CDR3: TGTGCCAGTAGTATTACAGGGTGGAGCACAGATACGCAGTATTTT.